This paragraph covers one T cell receptor (beta chain) sequence. Its antigen is currently not known. Base qualities are not recorded, but no much larger clone differs from it by a single base. This sample is drawn from a study of shared clonotypes between healthy human individuals (TCRdb year 2020). About the investigation overall: Three men and a couple of women, aged 18 to 49 years, made up the cohort. For each donor, CD4 naive and CD4 memory were each given three plates, CD8 naive was given two plates, and CD8 memory was given one plate. To estimate repertoire size and how much clonotypes are shared between individuals, the study performed deep sequencing of blood TCR repertoires from a few healthy adults. To increase sequencing depth and limit assay-specific biases, different laboratories used diverse techniques to prepare libraries and sequence TCR repertoires. Per donor, leukapheresis produced somewhere between about 0.8 and 9 billion PBMCs. Summary of the overall study and its limitations: Naive subsets generally had larger estimated clonotype richness than memory subsets. Higher generation probabilities were observed for clonotypes shared by all four sorted-subset donors than for non-shared clonotypes. Only blood was sampled, and tissue TCR repertoires likely differ from those in blood. Rarefaction of sorted-subset datasets indicated incomplete sequencing despite the large sequencing depth. Across four donors, approximately 5% of naive CD4, 3.5% of naive CD8, 2% to 2.5% of memory CD4, and 0.4% of memory CD8 clonotypes were shared. Because the study included only a small number of donors, the genetic and exposure-history diversity represented was limited. Pairwise subsampling led to the expectation that sequencing depth would affect the degree of clonotype sharing among donors.

Using the deep immunoSEQ assay, TCR CDR3 regions were amplified from genomic DNA by multiplex PCR. Extracted genomic DNA from each cell subset was distributed evenly across all wells of several immunoSEQ 96-well plates, and each plate was treated as a replicate. Each replicate PCR for sorted subsets received around 200 ng genomic DNA, equal to about 30,000 T cell genomes. Purified libraries were measured with a Qubit 3.0 fluorometer, size-checked on a Bioanalyzer 2100, and measured again with the KAPA Library Quantification kit. Every immunoSEQ 96-well plate was sequenced on a separate single-read 150-cycle Illumina NextSeq 550 flow cell. The original pipeline was this. Because only junctional sequences without quality scores were contained in the immunoSEQ output, filtering matching that applied to full-length reads could not be performed. To assign V/J genes and CDR3, sequences were annotated against IMGT germline references using PyIR, a Python wrapper for IgBLAST v1.9. Reads with weak V/J assignments (E-value above 1e-6), missing CDR3, stop codons, out-of-frame junctions, or ambiguous translated residues were removed. V3J clonotypes were defined by identical inferred V gene, J gene, and CDR3 amino acid sequence. Percentage overlap between repertoires was computed as shared unique clonotypes divided by the size of the smaller repertoire. Three approaches were used to assess repertoire richness: RTK rarefaction, the Chao1 estimator, and Recon v2.1 estimates of unobserved clonotypes. Generation probabilities for all TCRbeta clonotypes obtained by the gDNA method from a few donors were computed using OLGA. The immuneACCESS repertoire file appears here via TCRdb, limited to in-frame rearrangements. These files lack a portion of the clones; in checked studies, under half of the deficit traces to unresolved V genes, and the cause of the others is not known. That table gives V, J and clone size, and the DNA gave D and trimming. The sample has roughly 2.2 million clones on record, roughly 90% of them singletons. The ten top clones hold approximately 0.39% of the sample.

Healthy HIV-negative adults with no recently reported acute infections or vaccinations were included as donors. All donors were Caucasian adults living in Nashville, Tennessee, USA. CD4+ T cells were enriched through magnetic negative selection, after which naive cells were positively selected on CD45RA and the remaining negative fraction served as the memory subset. Blood was obtained by leukapheresis, after which PBMCs were separated by Ficoll-Histopaque density gradient centrifugation and cryopreserved in liquid nitrogen vapor phase. Purity and quantity of every magnetically sorted T cell population were checked by analytical flow cytometry. Genomic DNA was isolated from each sorted fraction and quantified by UV absorbance on a Nanodrop 2000c. The receptor's source is a man between 18 and 29 years old in good health. Some clones in this sample may be carry-over from other donors' samples. Material: naive CD4+ T cells from PBMCs. The cell subset or site label corresponds to: CD45RA+ positively selected.

The base sequence is TGTGCCAGCAGCGCGGACAGGGGACACTACGAGCAGTACTTC. Translated, this is CASSADRGHYEQYF. The rearranged chain carries TRBV2 and TRBJ2-7, and TRBD1 matches 9 of the central bases. CDR1 and CDR2 are read off the germline V gene as SNHLY and FYNNEI. Trimming removed 6 bases from V and 3 bases from J; the gene matches leave 6 bases unexplained. Inclusive of the bounding cysteine and phenylalanine, the CDR3 is 14 residues long. The sequence is cut down to CDR3 DNA, 42 bases in frame from base 1. Here the CDR3 is joined to the reference TRBV2 and TRBJ2-7 genes, and the full variable domain is: EPEVTQTPSHQVTQMGQEVILRCVPISNHLYFYWYRQILGQKVEFLVSFYNNEISEKSEIFDDQFSVERPDGSNFTLKIRSTKLEDSAMYFCASSADRGHYEQYFGPGTRLTVT.